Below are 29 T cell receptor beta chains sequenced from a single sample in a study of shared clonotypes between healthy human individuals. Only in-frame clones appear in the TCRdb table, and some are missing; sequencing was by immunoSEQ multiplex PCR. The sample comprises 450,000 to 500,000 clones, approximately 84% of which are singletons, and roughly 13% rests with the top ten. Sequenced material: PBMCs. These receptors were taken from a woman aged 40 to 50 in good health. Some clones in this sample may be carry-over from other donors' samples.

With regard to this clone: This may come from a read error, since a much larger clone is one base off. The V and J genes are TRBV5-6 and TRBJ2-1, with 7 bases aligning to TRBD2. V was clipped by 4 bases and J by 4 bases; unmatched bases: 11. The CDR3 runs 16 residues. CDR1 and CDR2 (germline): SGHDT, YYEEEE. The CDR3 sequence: CASSPSAGVSYNEQFF. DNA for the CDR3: TGTGCCAGCAGCCCTTCTGCGGGAGTATCTTACAATGAGCAGTTCTTC.

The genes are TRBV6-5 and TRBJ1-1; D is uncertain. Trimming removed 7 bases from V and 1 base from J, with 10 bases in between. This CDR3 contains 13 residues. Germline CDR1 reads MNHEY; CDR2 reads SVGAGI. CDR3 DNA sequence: TGTGCCAGCAAGGGCAGTTGGAACACTGAAGCTTTCTTT. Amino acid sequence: CASKGSWNTEAFF.

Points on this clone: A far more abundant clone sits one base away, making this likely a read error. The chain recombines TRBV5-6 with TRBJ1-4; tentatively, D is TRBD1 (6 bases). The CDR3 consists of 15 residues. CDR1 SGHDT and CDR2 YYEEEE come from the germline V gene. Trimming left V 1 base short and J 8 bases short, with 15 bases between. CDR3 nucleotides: TGTGCCAGCAGCTTGAGCGGGGGCGCGGGGGAAAAACTGTTTTTT. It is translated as CASSLSGGAGEKLFF.

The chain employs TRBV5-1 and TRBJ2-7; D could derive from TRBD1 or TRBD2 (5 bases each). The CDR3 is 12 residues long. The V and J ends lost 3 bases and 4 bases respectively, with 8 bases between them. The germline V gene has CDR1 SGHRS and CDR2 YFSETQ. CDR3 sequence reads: CASSWDGYEQYF. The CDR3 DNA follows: TGCGCCAGCAGCTGGGACGGGTACGAGCAGTACTTC.

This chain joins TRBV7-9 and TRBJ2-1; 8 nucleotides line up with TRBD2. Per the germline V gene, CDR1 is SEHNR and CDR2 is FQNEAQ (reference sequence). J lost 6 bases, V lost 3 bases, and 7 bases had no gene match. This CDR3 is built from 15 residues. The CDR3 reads CASSLYGTSGNEQFF. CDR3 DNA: TGTGCCAGCAGCTTGTACGGGACTAGTGGCAATGAGCAGTTCTTC.

CDR3 coding DNA: TGTGCCAGCAGCTCAAATCCGGGACTAGCGGCTAATGAGCAGTTCTTC. It is translated as CASSSNPGLAANEQFF. This chain uses TRBV7-3 with TRBJ2-1; 11 nucleotides match TRBD2. This CDR3 has 16 residues. Germline trimming cut 4 bases from V and 7 bases from J; bases unmatched to any gene: 9. Germline V CDR1 and CDR2: SGHTA, FQGTGA.

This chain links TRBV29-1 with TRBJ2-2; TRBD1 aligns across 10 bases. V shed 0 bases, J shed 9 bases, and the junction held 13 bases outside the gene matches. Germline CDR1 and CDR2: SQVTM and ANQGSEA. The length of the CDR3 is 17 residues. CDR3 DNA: TGCAGCGTTGAAGATCTAAGAACTGACAGGGGGCGCTGGGAGCTGTTTTTT. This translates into CSVEDLRTDRGRWELFF.

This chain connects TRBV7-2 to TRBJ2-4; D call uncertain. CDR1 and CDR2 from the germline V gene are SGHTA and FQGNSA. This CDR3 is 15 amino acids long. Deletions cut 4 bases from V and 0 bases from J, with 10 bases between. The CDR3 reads CASSSASSAKNIQYF. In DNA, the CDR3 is TGTGCCAGCAGCTCAGCGTCATCAGCCAAAAACATTCAGTACTTC.

CDR3 amino acids: CASSLPGVLVLDEQFF. DNA for the CDR3: TGCGCCAGCAGCTTGCCGGGGGTTTTGGTTCTCGATGAGCAGTTCTTC. The V and J genes are TRBV5-1 and TRBJ2-1, with D perhaps TRBD2 (6 bases). Germline V CDR1 and CDR2: SGHRS, YFSETQ. Trimming removed 1 base at V and 8 bases at J, with 19 bases between. The CDR3 totals 16 residues.

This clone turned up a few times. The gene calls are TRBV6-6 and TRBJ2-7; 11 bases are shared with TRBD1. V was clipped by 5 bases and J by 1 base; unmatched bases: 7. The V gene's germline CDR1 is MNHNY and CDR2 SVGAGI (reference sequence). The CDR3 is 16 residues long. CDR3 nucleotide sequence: TGTGCCAGCAGTAACCGGGGACAGGGGGTTTCCTACGAGCAGTACTTC. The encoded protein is CASSNRGQGVSYEQYF.

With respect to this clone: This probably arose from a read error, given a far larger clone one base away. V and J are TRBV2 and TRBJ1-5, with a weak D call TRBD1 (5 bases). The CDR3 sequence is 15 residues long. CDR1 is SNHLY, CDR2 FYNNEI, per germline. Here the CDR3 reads CASSEPGGYNRPQHF. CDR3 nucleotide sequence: TGTGCCAGCAGCGAGCCCGGGGGATACAATCGGCCCCAGCATTTT.

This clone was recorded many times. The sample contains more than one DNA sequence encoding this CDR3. CDR3 loop: CASSRVGPSGTVEQYF. In nucleotides, the CDR3 is TGCGCCAGCAGCCGGGTAGGTCCTAGCGGGACTGTCGAGCAGTACTTC. The chain couples TRBV5-1 to TRBJ2-7; 9 nucleotides align to TRBD2. The junction had 14 bases not matched to a gene; V was cut back by 4 bases and J by 6 bases. CDR1 is SGHRS, CDR2 YFSETQ, per germline. The CDR3 spans 16 residues. Full variable domain (rest looked up from reference TRBV5-1 and TRBJ2-7): KAGVTQTPRYLIKTRGQQVTLSCSPISGHRSVSWYQQTPGQGLQFLFEYFSETQRNKGNFPGRFSGRQFSNSRSEMNVSTLELGDSALYLCASSRVGPSGTVEQYFGPGTRLTVT.

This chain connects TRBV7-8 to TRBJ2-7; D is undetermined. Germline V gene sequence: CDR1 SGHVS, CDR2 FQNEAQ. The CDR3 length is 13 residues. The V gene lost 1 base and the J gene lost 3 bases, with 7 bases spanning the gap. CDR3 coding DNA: TGTGCCAGCAGCTTAGGGGCCAGCTACGAGCAGTACTTC. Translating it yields CASSLGASYEQYF.

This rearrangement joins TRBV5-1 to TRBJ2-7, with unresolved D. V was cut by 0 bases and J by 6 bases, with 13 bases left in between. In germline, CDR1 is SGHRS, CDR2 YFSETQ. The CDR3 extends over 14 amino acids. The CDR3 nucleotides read TGCGCCAGCAGCTTGGGAGACGTATCCGGCGAGCAGTACTTC. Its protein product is CASSLGDVSGEQYF.

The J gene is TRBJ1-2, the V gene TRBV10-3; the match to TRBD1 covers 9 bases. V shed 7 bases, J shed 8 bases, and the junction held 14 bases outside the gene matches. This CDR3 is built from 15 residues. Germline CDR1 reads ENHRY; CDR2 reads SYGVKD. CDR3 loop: CAITSNLQGARGYTF. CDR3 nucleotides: TGTGCCATCACCTCAAATCTACAGGGGGCGAGGGGCTACACCTTC.

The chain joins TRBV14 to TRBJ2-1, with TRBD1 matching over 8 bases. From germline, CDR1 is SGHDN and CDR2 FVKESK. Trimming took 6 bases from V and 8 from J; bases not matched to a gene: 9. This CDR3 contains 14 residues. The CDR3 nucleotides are TGTGCCAGCAGAAGACAGGGGTCCTTGGATGAGCAGTTCTTC. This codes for CASRRQGSLDEQFF.

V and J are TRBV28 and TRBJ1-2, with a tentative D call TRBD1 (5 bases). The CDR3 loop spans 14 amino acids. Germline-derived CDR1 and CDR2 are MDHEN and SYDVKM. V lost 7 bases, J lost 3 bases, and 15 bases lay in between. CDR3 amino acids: CASKPGPKDYGYTF. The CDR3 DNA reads TGTGCCAGCAAACCAGGGCCGAAGGACTATGGCTACACCTTC.

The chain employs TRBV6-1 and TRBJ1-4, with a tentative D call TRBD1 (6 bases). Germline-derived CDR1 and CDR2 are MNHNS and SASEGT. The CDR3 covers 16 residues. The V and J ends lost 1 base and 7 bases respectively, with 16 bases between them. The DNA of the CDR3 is TGTGCCAGCAGTGAAGGGTTGGGGCAGGGGTCTGAAAAACTGTTTTTT. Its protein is CASSEGLGQGSEKLFF.

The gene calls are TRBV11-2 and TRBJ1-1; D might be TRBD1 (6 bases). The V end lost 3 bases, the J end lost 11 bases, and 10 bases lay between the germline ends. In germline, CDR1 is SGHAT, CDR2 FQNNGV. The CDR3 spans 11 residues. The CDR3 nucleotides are TGTGCCAGCAGCTTTATCGGGGGCGCTTTCTTT. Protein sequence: CASSFIGGAFF.

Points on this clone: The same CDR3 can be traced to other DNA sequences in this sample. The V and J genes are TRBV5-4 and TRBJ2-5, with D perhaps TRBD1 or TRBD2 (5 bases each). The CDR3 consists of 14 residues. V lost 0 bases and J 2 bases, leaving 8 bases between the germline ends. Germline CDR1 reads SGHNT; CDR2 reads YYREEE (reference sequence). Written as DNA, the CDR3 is TGTGCCAGCAGCTTGGTGGGGGTGCAAGAGACCCAGTACTTC. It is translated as CASSLVGVQETQYF.

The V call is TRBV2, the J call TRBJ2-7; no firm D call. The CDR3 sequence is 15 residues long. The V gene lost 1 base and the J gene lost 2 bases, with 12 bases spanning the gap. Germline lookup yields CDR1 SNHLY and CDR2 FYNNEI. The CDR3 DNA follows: TGTGCCAGCAGTGAAGGTCTAGGGTCTACCTACGAGCAGTACTTC. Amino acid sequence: CASSEGLGSTYEQYF.

CDR3 in DNA: TGTGCCAGCAGCCAAGATTCCCTAGCGGGAGGGTCCTACGAGCAGTACTTC. Its translation: CASSQDSLAGGSYEQYF. The V call is TRBV4-2, the J call TRBJ2-7, with 12 bases aligning to TRBD2. V shed 0 bases, J shed 1 base, and the junction held 4 bases outside the gene matches. Germline V lookup: CDR1 LGHNA, CDR2 YNFKEQ. CDR3 length equals 17 residues.

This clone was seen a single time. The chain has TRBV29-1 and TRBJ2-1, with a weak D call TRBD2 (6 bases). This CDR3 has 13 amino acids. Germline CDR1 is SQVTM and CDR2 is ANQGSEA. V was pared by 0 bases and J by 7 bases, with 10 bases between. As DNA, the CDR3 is TGCAGCGTTGAAGATTATCGGGGGAATGAGCAGTTCTTC. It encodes CSVEDYRGNEQFF.

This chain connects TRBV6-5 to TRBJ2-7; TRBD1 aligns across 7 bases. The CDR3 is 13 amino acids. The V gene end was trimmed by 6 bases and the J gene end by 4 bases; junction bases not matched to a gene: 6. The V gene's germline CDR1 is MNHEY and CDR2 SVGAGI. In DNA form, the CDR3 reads TGTGCCAGCAGCAGGGACAGAACTTACGAGCAGTACTTC. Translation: CASSRDRTYEQYF.

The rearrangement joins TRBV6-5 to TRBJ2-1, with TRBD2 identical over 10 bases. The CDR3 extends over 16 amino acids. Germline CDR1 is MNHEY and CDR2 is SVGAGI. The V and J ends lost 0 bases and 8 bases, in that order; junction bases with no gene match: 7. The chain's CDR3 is CASSYSSLAGLYEQFF. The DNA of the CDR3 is TGTGCCAGCAGTTACTCATCACTAGCGGGGCTTTATGAGCAGTTCTTC.

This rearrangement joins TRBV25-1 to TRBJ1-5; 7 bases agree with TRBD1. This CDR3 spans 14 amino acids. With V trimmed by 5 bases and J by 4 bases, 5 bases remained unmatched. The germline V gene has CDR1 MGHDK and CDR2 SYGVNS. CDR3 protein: CASSHRQGNQPQHF. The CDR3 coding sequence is TGTGCCAGCAGTCATAGACAGGGAAATCAGCCCCAGCATTTT.

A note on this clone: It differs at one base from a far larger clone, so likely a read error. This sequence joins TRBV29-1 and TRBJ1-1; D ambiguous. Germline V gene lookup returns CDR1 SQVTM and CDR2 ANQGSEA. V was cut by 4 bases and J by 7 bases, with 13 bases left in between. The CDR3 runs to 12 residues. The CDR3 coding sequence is TGCAGCGTTGGTTTCGGCCGCATTGAAGCTTTCTTT. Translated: CSVGFGRIEAFF.

CDR3 nucleotide sequence: TGTGCCAGCAGCGTAAAGACAGGAGATCAGCCCCAGCATTTT. It codes for CASSVKTGDQPQHF. V is TRBV9 and J is TRBJ1-5; a possible D gene is TRBD1 (6 bases). V shed 1 base and J shed 5 bases, with 10 bases lying between them. Germline V gene data show CDR1 as SGDLS and CDR2 as YYNGEE. The CDR3 length is 14 residues.

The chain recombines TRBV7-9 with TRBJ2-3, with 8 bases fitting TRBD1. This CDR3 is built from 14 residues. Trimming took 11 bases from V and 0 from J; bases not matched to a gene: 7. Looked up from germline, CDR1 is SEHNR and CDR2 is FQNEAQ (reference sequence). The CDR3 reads CAAIGDRSTDTQYF. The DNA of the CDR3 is TGTGCCGCCATAGGGGACAGGAGCACAGATACGCAGTATTTT.